This T cell receptor beta chain was recorded in a study of blood T cell repertoires in COVID-19. This CDR3 contains 13 residues. After removal of 1 base from V and 4 bases from J, the junction contained 0 bases not matched to a gene. In the study's own analysis: Nucleated cell counts were estimated from reference gene primer amplification. TCRdb's copy holds only in-frame clones and misses some; the assay was immunoSEQ multiplex PCR. For V, J and clone size, that table is used; D and trimming come from the DNA. The top ten hold approximately 1.9% of the sample, which has hundreds of thousands of clones, around 80% seen once.

This TCR was recovered from an elderly woman with acute or convalescent COVID-19. V is TRBV12-3 or TRBV12-4 and J is TRBJ1-2, with 7 bases identical to TRBD1. Sequencing used peripheral blood. The chain's CDR3 is CASSLGTGYGYTF. The DNA for the CDR3 is TGTGCCAGCAGTTTAGGGACAGGCTATGGCTACACCTTC.